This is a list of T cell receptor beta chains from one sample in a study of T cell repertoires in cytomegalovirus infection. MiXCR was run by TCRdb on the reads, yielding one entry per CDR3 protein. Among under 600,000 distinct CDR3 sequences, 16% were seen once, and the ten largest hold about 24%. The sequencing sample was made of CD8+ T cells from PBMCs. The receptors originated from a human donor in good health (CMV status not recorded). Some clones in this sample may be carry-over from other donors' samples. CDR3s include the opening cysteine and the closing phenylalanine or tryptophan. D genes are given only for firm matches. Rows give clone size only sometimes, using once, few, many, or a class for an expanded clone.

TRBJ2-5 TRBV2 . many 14 CASSEAGGGETQYF TGTGCCAGCAGTGAAGCGGGGGGCGGAGAGACCCAGTACTTC
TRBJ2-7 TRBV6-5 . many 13 CASSPDPSYEQYF TGTGCCAGCAGTCCGGATCCCTCCTACGAGCAGTACTTC
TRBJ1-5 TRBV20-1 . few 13 CSAPGGEGQPQHF TGCAGTGCTCCCGGAGGGGAAGGCCAGCCCCAGCATTTT
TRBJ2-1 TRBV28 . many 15 CASSPPGGTYNEQFF TGTGCCAGCAGTCCCCCCGGGGGCACCTACAATGAGCAGTTCTTC
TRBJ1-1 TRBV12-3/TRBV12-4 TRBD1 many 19 CASSSLRYSRQGAKGEAFF TGTGCCAGCAGTTCCCTTAGGTACTCTCGACAGGGGGCTAAGGGTGAAGCTTTCTTT
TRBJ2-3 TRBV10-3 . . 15 CAISESVDSTDTQYF TGTGCCATCAGTGAGTCTGTAGATAGCACAGATACGCAGTATTTT
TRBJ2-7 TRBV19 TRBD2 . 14 CASTLTHTGGEQYF TGTGCCAGTACGCTAACCCACACGGGGGGGGAGCAGTACTTC
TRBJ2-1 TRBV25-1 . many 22 CASSGVHTAGPLKTPSYNEQFF TGTGCCAGCAGTGGGGTCCACACCGCGGGACCTCTAAAAACGCCCTCCTACAATGAGCAGTTCTTC
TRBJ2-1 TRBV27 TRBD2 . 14 CASSTGGNYNEQFF TGTGCCAGCAGTACGGGAGGGAACTACAATGAGCAGTTCTTC
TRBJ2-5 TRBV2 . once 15 CASSEIIGNQETQYF TGTGCCAGCAGTGAAATTATTGGGAACCAAGAGACCCAGTACTTC
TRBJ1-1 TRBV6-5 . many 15 CASSYYWGLNTEAFF TGTGCCAGCAGTTACTATTGGGGTCTAAACACTGAAGCTTTCTTT
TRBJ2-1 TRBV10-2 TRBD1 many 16 CASSDPGTGTYNEQFF TGCGCCAGCAGTGACCCCGGGACAGGTACCTACAATGAGCAGTTCTTC
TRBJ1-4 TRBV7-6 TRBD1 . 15 CASSLRTGPNEKMFF TGTGCCAGCAGCTTACGGACAGGGCCGAATGAAAAAATGTTTTTT
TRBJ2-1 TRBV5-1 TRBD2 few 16 CASSPGAGGSGNEQFF TGCGCCAGCAGCCCCGGGGCGGGAGGTTCGGGCAATGAGCAGTTCTTC
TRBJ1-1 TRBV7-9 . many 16 CASSLGGRGRNTEAFF TGTGCCAGCAGCTTAGGAGGAAGGGGACGGAACACTGAAGCTTTCTTT
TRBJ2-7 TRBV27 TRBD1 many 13 CASIGQGSYEQYF TGTGCCAGCATTGGACAGGGTTCCTACGAGCAGTACTTC
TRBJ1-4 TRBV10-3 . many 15 CAISVNRATNEKLFF TGTGCCATCTCGGTGAATCGAGCAACTAATGAAAAACTGTTTTTT
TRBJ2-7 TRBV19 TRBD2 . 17 CASSIDNPAGASNEQYF TGTGCCAGTAGTATAGATAATCCAGCGGGAGCCTCAAACGAGCAGTACTTC
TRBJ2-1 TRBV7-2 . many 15 CASSSQLARANEQFF TGTGCCAGCAGCTCCCAACTAGCACGGGCCAATGAGCAGTTCTTC
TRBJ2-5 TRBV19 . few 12 CASSPNQWTQYF TGTGCCAGTAGCCCAAACCAGTGGACCCAGTACTTC
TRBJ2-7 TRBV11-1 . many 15 CASSSPWGTSNEQYF TGTGCCAGCAGCTCCCCTTGGGGGACTTCGAACGAGCAGTACTTC
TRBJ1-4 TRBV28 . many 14 CASSFRGSGEKLFF TGTGCCAGCAGTTTCCGGGGATCTGGAGAAAAACTGTTTTTT
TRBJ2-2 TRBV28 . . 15 CASSFWQGGTGELFF TGTGCCAGCAGTTTTTGGCAGGGGGGCACCGGGGAGCTGTTTTTT
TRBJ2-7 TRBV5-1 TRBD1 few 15 CASSFDPDRGYEQYF TGCGCCAGCAGCTTTGACCCAGACAGGGGCTACGAGCAGTACTTC
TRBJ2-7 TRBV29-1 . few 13 CSANLDSLHEQYF TGCAGCGCTAACTTAGACTCCCTCCACGAGCAGTACTTC
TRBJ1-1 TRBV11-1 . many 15 CASSQPRPRLDEAFF TGTGCCAGCAGCCAGCCCAGGCCCAGGCTGGATGAAGCTTTCTTT
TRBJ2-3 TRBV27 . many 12 CASSLTGQFTYF TGTGCCAGCAGTTTAACAGGACAGTTCACGTATTTT
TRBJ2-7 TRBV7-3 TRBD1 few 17 CASSSLPGQAGTYEQYF TGTGCCAGCAGCTCCCTACCGGGACAGGCCGGGACCTACGAGCAGTACTTC
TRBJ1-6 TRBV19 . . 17 CASSIRTRSSYNSPLHF TGTGCCAGTAGTATACGGACAAGGAGCTCCTATAATTCACCCCTCCACTTT
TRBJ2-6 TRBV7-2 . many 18 CASSLSDSVSSGANVLTF TGTGCCAGCAGCTTAAGCGATAGCGTGAGCTCTGGGGCCAACGTCCTGACTTTC
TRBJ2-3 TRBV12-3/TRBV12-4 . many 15 CASTTGTTGIDTQYF TGTGCCAGCACCACCGGGACCACTGGAATAGATACGCAGTATTTT
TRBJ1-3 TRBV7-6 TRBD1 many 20 CASSPSVVQGQESSGNTIYF TGTGCCAGCAGCCCCTCAGTGGTCCAGGGACAGGAGAGCTCTGGAAACACCATATATTTT
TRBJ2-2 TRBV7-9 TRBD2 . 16 CASSPRGGANTGELFF TGTGCCAGCAGCCCCCGGGGGGGGGCGAACACCGGGGAGCTGTTTTTT
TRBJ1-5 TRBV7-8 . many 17 CASSGSPGTGSNQPQHF TGTGCCAGCAGCGGATCACCCGGGACGGGTAGCAATCAGCCCCAGCATTTT
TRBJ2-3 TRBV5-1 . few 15 CASSLGGRGLDTQYF TGCGCCAGCAGCTTGGGGGGCCGAGGGCTGGATACGCAGTATTTT
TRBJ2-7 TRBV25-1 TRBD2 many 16 CASSDFGLAGRGEQYF TGTGCCAGCAGTGACTTCGGACTAGCGGGACGTGGAGAGCAGTACTTC
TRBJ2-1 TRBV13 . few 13 CASSSDGQYEQFF TGTGCCAGCAGCTCGGACGGGCAGTATGAGCAGTTCTTC
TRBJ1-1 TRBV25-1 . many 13 CASSQGAVPEAFF TGTGCCAGCTCCCAGGGCGCGGTTCCTGAAGCTTTCTTT
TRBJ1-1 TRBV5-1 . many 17 CASRQRRQGSLNTEAFF TGCGCCAGCAGACAGAGACGGCAGGGGTCCTTGAACACTGAAGCTTTCTTT
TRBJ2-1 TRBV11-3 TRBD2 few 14 CASSLSGGVGEQFF TGTGCCAGCAGCTTAAGCGGGGGGGTGGGTGAGCAGTTCTTC
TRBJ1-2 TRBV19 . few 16 CASSSWTSGGADGYTF TGTGCCAGTAGTAGTTGGACCTCGGGAGGGGCCGATGGCTACACCTTC
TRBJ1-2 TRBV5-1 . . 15 CASSYLSPHLDGYTF TGCGCCAGCAGCTACCTAAGCCCCCACTTGGACGGCTACACCTTC
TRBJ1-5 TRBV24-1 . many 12 CATSETGLTQHF TGTGCCACCAGTGAAACCGGACTGACCCAGCATTTT
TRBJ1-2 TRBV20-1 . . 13 CSAWRQEPYGYTF TGCAGTGCTTGGCGGCAGGAACCCTATGGCTACACCTTC
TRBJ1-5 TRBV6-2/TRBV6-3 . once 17 CASRIGPGGLNNQPQHF TGTGCCAGCAGAATAGGCCCCGGAGGCCTAAACAATCAGCCCCAGCATTTT
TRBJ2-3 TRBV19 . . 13 CASSIVVTDTQYF TGTGCCAGTAGTATAGTGGTCACAGATACGCAGTATTTT
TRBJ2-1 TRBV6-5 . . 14 CASSYSAGTHEQFF TGTGCCAGCAGTTACTCGGCGGGAACCCATGAGCAGTTCTTC
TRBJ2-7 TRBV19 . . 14 CASSISLYNYEQYF TGTGCCAGTAGTATTTCTCTGTATAACTACGAGCAGTACTTC